These 3 T cell receptor beta chains were sequenced from one sample in a study of T-cell reconstitution after alpha-beta-depleted transplantation in children. This sample's TCRbeta library carried unique molecular identifier barcodes. In TCRdb, the PCR reads were re-called with MiXCR into one record per CDR3 protein. Altogether around 270,000 distinct CDR3 sequences are present, about 9.5% being singletons, with the ten largest covering 7.5%. The starting material was PBMCs, obtained before TCRalphabeta/CD19-depleted stem cell transplant. Receptors were obtained from a boy younger than two with acute myeloid leukemia, due to receive a stem cell transplant.

This clonotype was seen only a few times. V gene TRBV6-5 combines with J gene TRBJ2-3, with TRBD2 identical over 10 bases. The junction had 5 bases not matched to a gene; V was cut back by 1 base and J by 4 bases. This CDR3 contains 16 residues. The V gene's germline CDR1 is MNHEY and CDR2 SVGAGI. CDR3 loop: CASSYFTSGVADTQYF. The CDR3 DNA reads as TGTGCCAGCAGTTACTTTACTAGCGGGGTGGCAGATACGCAGTATTTT.

This clonotype was found many times. The chain is built from TRBV9 and TRBJ1-5; D might be TRBD1 (5 bases). V was shortened by 0 bases and J by 3 bases, with 7 bases between the two germline ends. Per germline, CDR1 SGDLS and CDR2 YYNGEE. The CDR3 contains 14 residues. CDR3 in amino acids: CASSVGGPNQPQHF. CDR3 bases: TGTGCCAGCAGCGTAGGGGGACCCAATCAGCCCCAGCATTTT.

The gene calls are TRBV27 and TRBJ2-6; D is ambiguous. The germline gives CDR1 MNHEY, CDR2 SMNVEV (reference sequence). The ends were cut back, 0 bases at V and 0 bases at J, with 6 bases in the middle. This CDR3 is built from 16 residues. CDR3 residues: CASSLSSPSGANVLTF. CDR3 coding DNA: TGTGCCAGCAGTTTATCGAGCCCCTCTGGGGCCAACGTCCTGACTTTC.